This TCR beta chain was recorded in a study of T-cell memory formation after mild COVID-19. TCRdb itself ran the 5' RACE reads through MiXCR, one entry per CDR3 protein. The table includes around 450,000 distinct CDR3 sequences, about 20% detected once. V lost 4 bases to trimming and J lost 6 bases, with 10 bases between them. This CDR3 has 13 residues. This chain links TRBV12-3 or TRBV12-4 with TRBJ2-1; D unclear. The receptor was derived from an adult woman who had mild COVID-19 (a few samples of this study predate the infection). Cell type and time point are not known. Sequenced material: PBMCs or a T cell subset sorted from them (not recorded which). The CDR3 bases are TGTGCCAGCAGTTCCTCTTCCGGCAATGAGCAGTTCTTC. This encodes CASSSSSGNEQFF.